A single sample gave rise to the 11 T cell receptor beta chains below, sequenced in a study of OX40 agonist ivuxolimab in advanced cancers. Data came from immunoSEQ multiplex PCR; TCRdb stores just in-frame clones and leaves some out. The sample has 50,000 to 70,000 clones, about 93% seen once. This sample comprised CD4+ or CD8+ T cells sorted from blood, obtained in a trial of the OX40 agonist ivuxolimab. These receptors were obtained from an adult with an advanced solid tumor such as melanoma, head and neck, liver or kidney cancer.

The CDR3 nucleotides are TGTGCCAGCAGCTTGGGCGCAGGGGGGCTCGGGGACACTGAAGCTTTCTTT. It encodes CASSLGAGGLGDTEAFF. The V gene is TRBV5-5, the J gene TRBJ1-1; 7 nucleotides line up with TRBD1. Germline-derived CDR1 and CDR2 are SGHKS and YYEKEE (reference sequence). There are 17 residues in the CDR3. The V and J ends lost 0 bases and 3 bases, in that order; junction bases with no gene match: 11.

The CDR3 nucleotides are TGTGCCAGCAGGGGGATCCGGACGGAAAATGAAAAACTGTTTTTT. Translating it yields CASRGIRTENEKLFF. This sequence joins TRBV7-9 and TRBJ1-4; unclear D gene. Germline CDR1 is SEHNR and CDR2 is FQNEAQ (reference sequence). V lost 6 bases and J 5 bases, leaving 16 bases between the germline ends. The CDR3 length is 15 residues.

This chain connects TRBV7-7 to TRBJ2-5; tentatively, D is TRBD2 (5 bases). The V end lost 4 bases, the J end lost 5 bases, and 11 bases lay between the germline ends. CDR1 and CDR2 (germline): SSHAT, FNYEAQ (reference sequence). This CDR3 is 13 amino acids long. The CDR3, as DNA: TGTGCCAGCAGCTCCGGGATGGGGGAGACCCAGTACTTC. As protein: CASSSGMGETQYF.

The chain couples TRBV5-8 to TRBJ1-2, with D possibly TRBD1 on 5 matching bases. V lost 7 bases to trimming and J lost 3 bases, with 16 bases between them. CDR1 is SGHTS and CDR2 is YDEGEE in the germline V gene. CDR3 length equals 14 residues. The CDR3 reads CASLRTTGDYGYTF. The CDR3 nucleotides are TGTGCCAGCCTCCGAACTACGGGGGACTATGGCTACACCTTC.

The rearrangement uses TRBV7-9 and TRBJ2-3, with 9 bases matching TRBD2. Germline V CDR1 and CDR2: SEHNR, FQNEAQ (reference sequence). The V and J ends lost 5 bases and 0 bases, in that order; junction bases with no gene match: 9. This CDR3 is built from 17 residues. In DNA, the CDR3 is TGTGCCAGCAGCCCACCTTTAGCGGGAGATAGCACAGATACGCAGTATTTT. Protein: CASSPPLAGDSTDTQYF.

The genes are TRBV5-8 and TRBJ1-2; TRBD1 matches at 12 bases. V trimming: 4 bases; J trimming: 6 bases; junction bases outside the gene matches: 13. The CDR3 loop spans 17 amino acids. CDR1 is SGHTS and CDR2 is YDEGEE in the germline V gene. Here the CDR3 DNA reads TGTGCCAGCAGCCTGCCCCTGGGACAGGGGGCCGGAGATGGCTACACCTTC. As protein: CASSLPLGQGAGDGYTF.

The V call is TRBV19, the J call TRBJ1-2; D is ambiguous. Trimming took off 0 bases at V and 4 bases at J, with 3 bases between the two ends. CDR3 length equals 12 residues. CDR1 and CDR2 (germline): LNHDA, SQIVND (reference sequence). The CDR3 is CASSIEGYGYTF. CDR3 bases: TGTGCCAGTAGTATAGAGGGCTATGGCTACACCTTC.

The chain combines TRBV9 with TRBJ2-1; 7 bases map to TRBD1. Trimming cost V 0 bases and J 7 bases; bases outside gene matches: 10. CDR3 length equals 16 residues. In germline, CDR1 is SGDLS, CDR2 YYNGEE. The CDR3 here is CASSVGSGTRGNEQFF. In nucleotides, the CDR3 is TGTGCCAGCAGCGTAGGGTCCGGGACCAGGGGGAATGAGCAGTTCTTC. The full variable domain, rest sourced from reference TRBV9 and TRBJ2-1, is DSGVTQTPKHLITATGQRVTLRCSPRSGDLSVYWYQQSLDQGLQFLIQYYNGEERAKGNILERFSAQQFPDLHSELNLSSLELGDSALYFCASSVGSGTRGNEQFFGPGTRLTVL.

The gene calls are TRBV28 and TRBJ1-5; TRBD1 is a possible D gene (6 bases). Trimming pared 6 bases from V and 1 base from J, leaving 13 bases between. This CDR3 has 15 residues. Germline V lookup: CDR1 MDHEN, CDR2 SYDVKM. CDR3 sequence: CASRDGTQSNQPQHF. As DNA, the CDR3 is TGTGCCAGCAGAGACGGGACACAAAGCAATCAGCCCCAGCATTTT.

The chain combines TRBV6-5 with TRBJ2-7, with 8 nucleotides matching TRBD1. V was pared by 5 bases and J by 3 bases, with 9 bases of the junction left unmatched. The CDR3 length is 15 residues. Per germline, CDR1 MNHEY and CDR2 SVGAGI. The CDR3: CASSQPDRGGYEQYF. Here the CDR3 DNA reads TGTGCCAGCAGTCAACCCGACAGGGGTGGCTACGAGCAGTACTTC.

V usage is TRBV27 and J usage is TRBJ1-1; 8 nucleotides match TRBD1. Germline values: CDR1 MNHEY, CDR2 SMNVEV (reference sequence). This CDR3 has 16 amino acids. V dropped 7 bases and J dropped 1; count of bases not matched to a gene: 11. CDR3 nucleotide sequence: TGTGCCAGCATAGTCGCCAGGGGGCCTTCGAACACTGAAGCTTTCTTT. This translates into CASIVARGPSNTEAFF.